These 8 T cell receptor beta chains were all obtained from the same sample, sequenced in a study of OX40 agonist ivuxolimab in advanced cancers. TCRdb's copy holds only in-frame clones and misses some; the assay was immunoSEQ multiplex PCR. The sample consists of tens of thousands of clones, about 89% of them appearing once. The sample in question was CD4+ or CD8+ T cells sorted from blood, obtained in a trial of the OX40 agonist ivuxolimab. The receptor source for this set is an adult with an advanced solid tumor such as melanoma, head and neck, liver or kidney cancer.

The chain combines TRBV7-2 with TRBJ2-7; the D gene is possibly TRBD2 (5 bases). V was shortened by 0 bases and J by 4 bases, with 10 bases between the two germline ends. The V gene's germline CDR1 is SGHTA and CDR2 FQGNSA. The CDR3 length is 14 residues. CDR3 nucleotide sequence: TGTGCCAGCAGCTTAGCGGCGGCGGGTTACGAGCAGTACTTC. Its protein product is CASSLAAAGYEQYF.

The chain combines TRBV19 with TRBJ1-2; D remains ambiguous. The CDR3 extends over 15 amino acids. V was trimmed by 5 bases and J by 8 bases, leaving 21 bases between them. Germline CDR1 and CDR2: LNHDA and SQIVND (reference sequence). CDR3 nucleotides: TGTGCCAGTAGTCCACGGGATCCGGCTTCTTTGGGCTACACCTTC. This codes for CASSPRDPASLGYTF. The full variable domain, rest sourced from reference TRBV19 and TRBJ1-2, is DGGITQSPKYLFRKEGQNVTLSCEQNLNHDAMYWYRQDPGQGLRLIYYSQIVNDFQKGDIAEGYSVSREKKESFPLTVTSAQKNPTAFYLCASSPRDPASLGYTFGSGTRLTVV.

The chain carries TRBV7-2 and TRBJ1-2; no reliable D call. V lost 2 bases to trimming and J lost 8 bases, with 12 bases between them. This CDR3 contains 13 residues. Germline V gene sequence: CDR1 SGHTA, CDR2 FQGNSA. The CDR3, as DNA: TGTGCCAGCAGCTTAAACCAGGAAAACGGCTACACCTTC. This codes for CASSLNQENGYTF.

This clone was observed a few times. The chain is built from TRBV7-3 and TRBJ1-1, with D hard to call. Germline V gene lookup returns CDR1 SGHTA and CDR2 FQGTGA. Trimming stripped 4 bases from V and 4 bases from J, with 10 bases between. This CDR3 is 13 amino acids long. CDR3 protein: CASSYYQSTEAFF. For the CDR3, the DNA is TGTGCCAGCAGCTATTACCAGAGCACTGAAGCTTTCTTT.

The chain is built from TRBV27 and TRBJ1-3, with no clear D. Germline values: CDR1 MNHEY, CDR2 SMNVEV (reference sequence). The CDR3 totals 15 residues. The V gene lost 2 bases and the J gene lost 2 bases, with 10 bases spanning the gap. CDR3: CASSLGVGPGNTIYF. The CDR3 DNA reads TGTGCCAGCAGTTTAGGGGTGGGTCCTGGAAACACCATATATTTT.

V is TRBV5-6 and J is TRBJ2-2; D call uncertain. Germline V gives CDR1 SGHDT, CDR2 YYEEEE. The CDR3 length is 14 residues. The V gene lost 0 bases and the J gene lost 1 base, with 4 bases spanning the gap. This chain's CDR3 is CASSLARNTGELFF. CDR3 bases: TGTGCCAGCAGCTTGGCCAGGAACACCGGGGAGCTGTTTTTT.

This chain joins TRBV9 and TRBJ2-1, with D uncertain. This CDR3 has 13 amino acids. CDR1 is SGDLS, CDR2 YYNGEE, per germline. The ends were cut back, 4 bases at V and 5 bases at J, with 10 bases in the middle. The CDR3 DNA reads as TGTGCCAGCAGCCTCCCTCTCCACAATGAGCAGTTCTTC. It yields the protein CASSLPLHNEQFF.

J is TRBJ1-3 and V is TRBV15; D ambiguous. This CDR3 is 12 amino acids long. The germline CDR1 and CDR2 sequences are LNHNV and YYDKDF (reference sequence). Trimming cost V 0 bases and J 7 bases, with 4 bases left between them. CDR3 amino acids: CATSRDRNTIYF. For the CDR3, the DNA is TGTGCCACCAGCAGAGATCGGAACACCATATATTTT.